A single sample gave rise to the 20 T cell receptor beta chains below, sequenced in a study of blood T cell repertoires in COVID-19. Using immunoSEQ multiplex PCR, the repertoire was profiled, and TCRdb retains in-frame clones only, with some absent. Of about 220,000 clones in the sample, 65% to 90% were seen once. Sequenced material: peripheral blood. These receptors were obtained from a man aged 35-49 years who had recovered from COVID-19.

This chain joins TRBV11-2 and TRBJ1-2; maybe TRBD1 (5 bases). The CDR3 runs 14 residues. Trimming took 3 bases from V and 6 from J, leaving 14 bases between them. Germline V gene sequence: CDR1 SGHAT, CDR2 FQNNGV. This chain's CDR3 is CASSFGTDPHGYTF. CDR3 in DNA: TGTGCCAGCAGCTTTGGGACTGACCCCCATGGCTACACCTTC.

The J gene is TRBJ2-1, the V gene TRBV6-8, with 10 bases that match TRBD1. Germline values: CDR1 MNHGY, CDR2 SAAAGT. V was pared by 2 bases and J by 7 bases, with 11 bases of the junction left unmatched. The CDR3 has 17 amino acids. Written as DNA, the CDR3 is TGTGCCAGCAGTTACGGCTGTGGGGACAGGGGTATGAATGAGCAGTTCTTC. Protein product: CASSYGCGDRGMNEQFF.

The table lists this clone with many counts. The chain is built from TRBV20-1 and TRBJ2-1, with D perhaps TRBD2 (6 bases). V lost 3 bases to trimming and J lost 4 bases, with 13 bases between them. Germline values: CDR1 DFQATT, CDR2 SNEGSKA (reference sequence). The CDR3 extends over 14 amino acids. CDR3 nucleotide sequence: TGCAGTGCTAGTGAGTCTAGCGAGTACAATGAGCAGTTCTTC. Translated: CSASESSEYNEQFF.

The chain has TRBV18 and TRBJ1-4; 8 bases match TRBD1. V lost 8 bases, J lost 3 bases, and 5 bases stayed unmatched. CDR1 and CDR2 from the germline V gene are KGHSH and LQKENI. This CDR3 is 14 amino acids long. CDR3 in DNA: TGTGCCAGCCGGGGACAGGTGGCTAATGAAAAACTGTTTTTT. It encodes CASRGQVANEKLFF.

The chain couples TRBV4-1 to TRBJ1-1; 7 bases line up with TRBD1. The CDR3 is 13 residues long. CDR1 MGHRA and CDR2 YSYEKL come from the germline V gene. The J segment lost 7 bases and the V segment lost 1 base, leaving 3 bases of the junction unmatched. The CDR3 bases are TGCGCCAGCAGCCAAGGGGACAGATATGAAGCTTTCTTT. It translates to CASSQGDRYEAFF.

The gene calls are TRBV3-1 (or the pseudogene TRBV3-2) and TRBJ1-6; no firm D call. CDR1 is LGHDT, CDR2 YNNKEL, per germline (reference sequence). Trimming pared 0 bases from V and 8 bases from J, leaving 8 bases between. The CDR3 totals 14 residues. The CDR3: CASSQDRNYSPLHF. DNA for the CDR3: TGTGCCAGCAGCCAAGACAGGAACTATTCACCCCTCCACTTT.

As for this clone: This same CDR3 is encoded by further DNA sequences in the sample. V is TRBV7-9 and J is TRBJ2-5; D perhaps matches TRBD2 (6 bases). This CDR3 spans 14 amino acids. Germline CDR1 and CDR2: SEHNR and FQNEAQ (reference sequence). V lost 3 bases to trimming and J lost 0 bases, with 8 bases between them. Here the CDR3 reads CASSFRRDQETQYF. The CDR3 DNA sequence: TGTGCCAGCAGCTTTAGGAGGGACCAAGAGACCCAGTACTTC.

This clone was detected only a few times. The CDR3 coding sequence is TGTGCCATCAGTGAGTCGGGCAGGGGGGTAGAGACTGAAGCTTTCTTT. It specifies CAISESGRGVETEAFF. The chain links TRBV10-3 to TRBJ1-1; 7 nucleotides match TRBD1. Germline CDR1 is ENHRY and CDR2 is SYGVKD. CDR3 size: 16 residues. J was trimmed by 5 bases and V by 0 bases; bases with no gene match: 9.

CDR3 DNA: TGTGCCAGCAGCCAAGTTGCAGGGGAGGGCTACACCTTC. Its translation: CASSQVAGEGYTF. The chain links TRBV3-1 (or the pseudogene TRBV3-2) to TRBJ1-2, with D perhaps matching TRBD1 (6 bases). Germline V gene data show CDR1 as LGHDT and CDR2 as YNNKEL (reference sequence). The CDR3 is 13 residues long. V lost 1 base, J lost 8 bases, and 11 bases lay in between.

V gene TRBV2 combines with J gene TRBJ2-4; TRBD2 is a possible D gene (5 bases). CDR3 length: 12 amino acids. Germline CDR1 and CDR2: SNHLY and FYNNEI. Trimming pared 1 base from V and 13 bases from J, leaving 11 bases between. The CDR3 DNA reads TGTGCCAGCAGTGAAGGAGCGGTGGAACAGTACTTC. The encoded protein is CASSEGAVEQYF.

The rearrangement links TRBV20-1 to TRBJ2-5, with D unresolved. The CDR3 sequence is 11 residues long. The V gene's germline CDR1 is DFQATT and CDR2 SNEGSKA (reference sequence). Trimming took off 3 bases at V and 2 bases at J, with 4 bases between the two ends. CDR3 bases: TGCAGTGCTAGGAGGCAAGAGACCCAGTACTTC. Its translation: CSARRQETQYF.

In this sample, this clone turned up a few times. J is TRBJ1-6 and V is TRBV7-2; D is unclear. V was cut by 2 bases and J by 8 bases, with 7 bases left in between. CDR3 length equals 13 residues. The germline CDR1 and CDR2 sequences are SGHTA and FQGNSA. In DNA, the CDR3 is TGTGCCAGCAGCTTAAAAGTAGATTCACCCCTCCACTTT. Encoded protein: CASSLKVDSPLHF.

V usage is TRBV7-2 and J usage is TRBJ1-1; unclear D gene. Trimming cost V 0 bases and J 5 bases, with 10 bases left between them. This CDR3 has 14 residues. The germline gives CDR1 SGHTA, CDR2 FQGNSA. The CDR3 DNA reads TGTGCCAGCAGCTTAGCGATGAGAGGTACTGAAGCTTTCTTT. This gives the protein CASSLAMRGTEAFF.

The chain combines TRBV4-1 with TRBJ1-5, with TRBD1 identical over 8 bases. The CDR3 spans 16 residues. The germline V gene has CDR1 MGHRA and CDR2 YSYEKL. V lost 3 bases to trimming and J lost 2 bases; unmatched junction nucleotides: 6. The CDR3 loop reads CASSHDGTGGNQPQHF. The CDR3 DNA reads TGCGCCAGCAGCCACGATGGGACAGGTGGCAATCAGCCCCAGCATTTT.

V is TRBV4-3 and J is TRBJ1-4; no firm D call. The germline V gene encodes CDR1 LGHNA and CDR2 YSLEER. Trimming left V 4 bases short and J 3 bases short, with 12 bases between. The CDR3 is 15 residues long. Written as DNA, the CDR3 is TGCGCCAGCAGCCGTGAGCAGGTACCTAATGAAAAACTGTTTTTT. Translation: CASSREQVPNEKLFF.

This clone was seen once. The genes are TRBV4-1 and TRBJ2-3; D is unclear. The germline V gene encodes CDR1 MGHRA and CDR2 YSYEKL. CDR3 length: 14 amino acids. Deletions cut 1 base from V and 2 bases from J, with 7 bases between. The CDR3 protein is CASSQAGSTDTQYF. The CDR3 DNA reads as TGCGCCAGCAGCCAAGCCGGGTCCACAGATACGCAGTATTTT.

The chain recombines TRBV7-9 with TRBJ2-7; 8 nucleotides align to TRBD2. Germline V gene data show CDR1 as SEHNR and CDR2 as FQNEAQ (reference sequence). With 1 base clipped from V and 0 bases from J, the junction kept 8 bases outside the gene matches. The CDR3 covers 17 residues. DNA of the CDR3: TGTGCCAGCAGCTTAGGGGCGGGGGGCCCCAGCTCCTACGAGCAGTACTTC. This sequence encodes CASSLGAGGPSSYEQYF.

This clone occurred once. The V call is TRBV9, the J call TRBJ1-3; 8 bases match TRBD1. There are 16 residues in the CDR3. Germline-derived CDR1 and CDR2 are SGDLS and YYNGEE. Losses at the gene ends were 0 bases for V and 3 bases for J; bases not matched to a gene: 5. CDR3 bases: TGTGCCAGCAGCGTAGACACAGGGGGAGGTGGAAACACCATATATTTT. Residues: CASSVDTGGGGNTIYF.

The rearrangement links TRBV11-3 to TRBJ1-1; D is uncertain. V was shortened by 5 bases and J by 1 base, with 5 bases between the two germline ends. The CDR3 has 12 residues. CDR1 and CDR2 (germline): SGHNT, YENEEA. The CDR3 protein is CASSARNTEAFF. The CDR3 coding sequence is TGTGCCAGCAGCGCCAGGAACACTGAAGCTTTCTTT.

The chain carries TRBV6-2 or TRBV6-3 and TRBJ1-2, with D unresolved. Germline CDR1 and CDR2: MNHEY and SVGEGT. Trimming stripped 0 bases from V and 3 bases from J, with 8 bases between. There are 14 residues in the CDR3. The CDR3 region has the DNA TGTGCCAGCAGTTACTCAACATCCTACTATGGCTACACCTTC. Its protein product is CASSYSTSYYGYTF.